The sequence of this T cell receptor (beta chain) was determined in a study of shared clonotypes between healthy human individuals. Overall study results and limits: Inspection by rarefaction showed sorted-subset sequencing to be incomplete despite large depth. Only blood samples were collected, and tissue repertoires likely differ.

The CDR3 sequence is 14 residues long. Germline assignment: CDR1 SGHNT and CDR2 YENEEA. With 3 bases removed from V and 0 bases from J, the gap between germline ends came to 5 bases. With respect to this clone: Its antigen is unknown.

The run depth of the assay was deep. Profiled with immunoSEQ multiplex PCR; TCRdb holds only in-frame clones, not every one. The sample lists approximately 2.4 million clones, roughly 95% seen once, with roughly 0.13% in the top ten. The sample consisted of naive CD4+ T cells sorted from blood. Subset here: CD45RA+ positively selected. This clonotype was sampled from a man between 18 and 35 years old in good health. The chain has TRBV11-3 and TRBJ2-2, with D hard to call. The CDR3 loop reads CASSFGPNTGELFF. The CDR3 region has the DNA TGTGCCAGCAGCTTTGGACCGAACACCGGGGAGCTGTTTTTT.